This is a list of T cell receptor beta chains from one sample in a study of control samples from healthy donors and cancer patients. The data were produced by immunoSEQ multiplex PCR, yet TCRdb's version contains in-frame clones alone and is incomplete. The sample has roughly 130,000 clones, 90% seen once; the top ten hold 2% to 2.5%. Sequencing used blood. The receptors here all came from a young man in good health. CDR3s leave out the opening cysteine and the closing phenylalanine or tryptophan.

cdr3_length j_call v_call cdr3_aa
14 TRBJ1-5 TRBV7-2 ASSAALDRGSQPQH
13 TRBJ1-2 TRBV28 ASRSGTGGGYGYT
14 TRBJ2-1 TRBV19 ASTYRGDYSYNEQF
11 TRBJ2-1 TRBV3-1/TRBV3-2 ASSQGADNEQF
12 TRBJ1-5 TRBV24-1 ATSDGDIGQPQH
10 TRBJ1-5 TRBV14 ASSQDEQPQH
12 TRBJ2-2 TRBV6-5 ASSSPGDTGELF
12 TRBJ2-2 TRBV2 ASMRQANTGELF
13 TRBJ1-1 TRBV24-1 ATSDFGTGFAEAF
14 TRBJ1-3 TRBV28 ASSSSTRPSGNTIY
11 TRBJ1-5 TRBV28 AIRGDTNQPQH
13 TRBJ1-1 TRBV28 ASSLTGPMNTEAF
14 TRBJ2-1 TRBV5-1 ASSLGIVSSYNEQF
11 TRBJ1-1 TRBV12-5 ASGLAANTEAF
11 TRBJ1-4 TRBV19 ASRWGGNEKLF
9 TRBJ2-4 TRBV5-6 ASSLTGIQY
13 TRBJ1-5 TRBV27 ASSRDIGSNQPQH
13 TRBJ2-1 TRBV24-1 ATSEGDRGLGEQF
9 TRBJ1-2 TRBV2 ASSESYGYT
12 TRBJ2-1 TRBV24-1 ATSASTGYNEQF
12 TRBJ2-3 TRBV6-1 ASSEGGDTDTQY
15 TRBJ2-2 TRBV6-2/TRBV6-3 ASSYSIDRAYTGELF
10 TRBJ1-2 TRBV6-5 ASRDNYYGYT
12 TRBJ1-5 TRBV7-8 ASSDRTRNQPQH
13 TRBJ2-7 TRBV6-5 ASSYSIGGPYEQY
14 TRBJ2-7 TRBV15 ATSSNPDSYSYEQY
13 TRBJ2-3 TRBV6-5 ASSITAGDADTQY
11 TRBJ2-5 TRBV28 ASSRDRQETQY
10 TRBJ1-5 TRBV28 ASTGIHQPQH
12 TRBJ1-6 TRBV6-5 ASTRGKANSPLH
11 TRBJ2-1 TRBV27 ASYRGPSNEQF
13 TRBJ1-5 TRBV6-5 ASTTSGISNQPQH
13 TRBJ2-2 TRBV7-6 ASSLQGAVTGELF
10 TRBJ2-1 TRBV6-2/TRBV6-3 ASSPGYNEQF
11 TRBJ2-7 TRBV27 ASSFSGGYEQY
12 TRBJ1-2 TRBV4-1 ASSQAGQDYGYT
13 TRBJ1-2 TRBV5-1 ASSPASGSFGGYT